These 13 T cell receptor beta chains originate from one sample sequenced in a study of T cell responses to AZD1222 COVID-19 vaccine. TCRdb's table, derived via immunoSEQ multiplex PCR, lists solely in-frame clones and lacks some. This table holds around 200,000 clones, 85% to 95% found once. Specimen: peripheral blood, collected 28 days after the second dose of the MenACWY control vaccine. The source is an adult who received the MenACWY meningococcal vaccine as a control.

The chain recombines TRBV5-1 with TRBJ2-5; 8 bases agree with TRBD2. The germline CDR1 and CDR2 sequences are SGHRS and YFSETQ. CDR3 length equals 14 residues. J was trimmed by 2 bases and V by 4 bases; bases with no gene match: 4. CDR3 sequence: CASSRGGEQETQYF. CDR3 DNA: TGCGCCAGCAGCCGGGGGGGAGAACAAGAGACCCAGTACTTC.

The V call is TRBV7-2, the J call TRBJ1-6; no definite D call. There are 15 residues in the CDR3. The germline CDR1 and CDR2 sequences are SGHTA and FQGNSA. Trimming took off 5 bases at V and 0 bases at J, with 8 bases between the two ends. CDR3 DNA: TGTGCCAGCAGCAGGGAGAGCTCCTATAATTCACCCCTCCACTTT. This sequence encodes CASSRESSYNSPLHF.

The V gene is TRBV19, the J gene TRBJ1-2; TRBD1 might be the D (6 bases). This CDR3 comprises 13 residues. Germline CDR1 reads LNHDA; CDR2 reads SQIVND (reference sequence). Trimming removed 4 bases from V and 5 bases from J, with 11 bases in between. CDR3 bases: TGTGCCAGTAGTAAGGGGACATTTTATGGCTACACCTTC. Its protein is CASSKGTFYGYTF.

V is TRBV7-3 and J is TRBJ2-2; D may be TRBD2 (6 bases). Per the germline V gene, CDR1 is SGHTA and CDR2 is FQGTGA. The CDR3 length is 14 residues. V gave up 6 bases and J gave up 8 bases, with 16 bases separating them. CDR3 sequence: CASSPEPLAGELFF. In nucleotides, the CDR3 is TGTGCCAGCAGTCCCGAGCCTCTAGCGGGGGAGCTGTTTTTT.

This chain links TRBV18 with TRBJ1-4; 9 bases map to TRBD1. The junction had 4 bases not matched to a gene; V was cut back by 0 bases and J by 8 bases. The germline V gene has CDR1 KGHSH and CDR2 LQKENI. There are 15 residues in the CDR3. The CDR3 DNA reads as TGTGCCAGCTCACCACCGGGACAGGGCCAGGAAAAACTGTTTTTT. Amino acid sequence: CASSPPGQGQEKLFF.

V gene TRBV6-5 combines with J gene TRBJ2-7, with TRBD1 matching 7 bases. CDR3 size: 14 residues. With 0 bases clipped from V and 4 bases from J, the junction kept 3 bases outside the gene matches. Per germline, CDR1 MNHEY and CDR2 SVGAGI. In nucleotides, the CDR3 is TGTGCCAGCAGTTACTCGGGGACAGAGTACGAGCAGTACTTC. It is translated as CASSYSGTEYEQYF.

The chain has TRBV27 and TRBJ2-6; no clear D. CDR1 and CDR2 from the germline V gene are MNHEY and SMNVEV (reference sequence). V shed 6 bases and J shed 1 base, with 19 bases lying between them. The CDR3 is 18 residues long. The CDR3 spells CASRAHSGAGSGANVLTF. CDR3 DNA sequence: TGTGCCAGCAGAGCCCATTCGGGCGCAGGATCTGGGGCCAACGTCCTGACTTTC.

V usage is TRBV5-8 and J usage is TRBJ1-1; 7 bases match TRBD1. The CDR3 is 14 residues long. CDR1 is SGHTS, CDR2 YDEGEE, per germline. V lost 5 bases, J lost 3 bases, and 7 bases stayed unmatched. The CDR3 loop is CASRSQGGDTEAFF. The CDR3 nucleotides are TGTGCCAGCAGATCCCAGGGGGGGGACACTGAAGCTTTCTTT.

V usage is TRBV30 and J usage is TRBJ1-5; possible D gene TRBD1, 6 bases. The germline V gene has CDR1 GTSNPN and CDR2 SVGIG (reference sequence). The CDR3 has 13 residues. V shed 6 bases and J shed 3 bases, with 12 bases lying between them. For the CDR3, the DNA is TGTGCCTGCCAACGGGGGCCCAATCAGCCCCAGCATTTT. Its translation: CACQRGPNQPQHF.

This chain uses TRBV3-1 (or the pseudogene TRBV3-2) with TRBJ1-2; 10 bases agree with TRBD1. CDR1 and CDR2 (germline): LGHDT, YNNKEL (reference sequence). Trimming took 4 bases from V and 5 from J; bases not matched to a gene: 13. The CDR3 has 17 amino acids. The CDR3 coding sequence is TGTGCCAGCAGCCGAGGGACAGGGGTCCCGGGAACGTATGGCTACACCTTC. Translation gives CASSRGTGVPGTYGYTF.

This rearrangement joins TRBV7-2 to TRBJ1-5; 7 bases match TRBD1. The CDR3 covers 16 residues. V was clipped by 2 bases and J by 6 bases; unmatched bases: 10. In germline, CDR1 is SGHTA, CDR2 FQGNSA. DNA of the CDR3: TGTGCCAGCAGCTTATCCCCCTCCAGGGGGGGTCAGCCCCAGCATTTT. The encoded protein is CASSLSPSRGGQPQHF.

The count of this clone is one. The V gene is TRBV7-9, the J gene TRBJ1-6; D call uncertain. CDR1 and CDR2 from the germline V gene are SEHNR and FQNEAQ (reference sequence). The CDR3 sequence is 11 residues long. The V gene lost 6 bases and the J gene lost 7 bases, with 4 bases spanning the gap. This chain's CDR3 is CASRSNSPLHF. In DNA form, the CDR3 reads TGTGCCAGCAGGTCCAATTCACCCCTCCACTTT.

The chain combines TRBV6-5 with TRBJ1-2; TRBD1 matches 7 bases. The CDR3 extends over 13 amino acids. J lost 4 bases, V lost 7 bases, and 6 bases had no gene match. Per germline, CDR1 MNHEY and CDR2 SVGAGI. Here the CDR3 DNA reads TGTGCCAGCAACCGACAGGGAAGCTATGGCTACACCTTC. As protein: CASNRQGSYGYTF.